Below are 24 T cell receptor beta chains sequenced from a single sample in a study of cytomegalovirus exposure and HLA in healthy donors. The PCR ran on 60 Vbeta and 13 Jbeta primers. TCRdb's copy holds only in-frame clones and misses some; the assay was immunoSEQ multiplex PCR. Of about 120,000 clones listed, approximately 84% were seen once; the top ten hold 4%. Sequencing was carried out using PBMCs. All receptors derive from a man aged 18 to 29 in good health and CMV-seropositive.

The V call is TRBV6-5, the J call TRBJ1-1; D unresolved. Deletions cut 6 bases from V and 2 bases from J, with 13 bases between. The CDR3 has 14 residues. Germline V gene sequence: CDR1 MNHEY, CDR2 SVGAGI. CDR3 region: CASSRSGINTEAFF. As DNA, the CDR3 is TGTGCCAGCAGCAGAAGCGGTATCAACACTGAAGCTTTCTTT.

V gene TRBV7-7 combines with J gene TRBJ2-2; D might be TRBD1 (5 bases). The CDR3 contains 14 residues. Trimming shortened V by 3 bases and J by 3 bases, and 8 bases separated the two germline ends. From germline, CDR1 is SSHAT and CDR2 FNYEAQ (reference sequence). Here the CDR3 DNA reads TGTGCCAGCAGCTTCAGGGTCGACACCGGGGAGCTGTTTTTT. The encoded protein is CASSFRVDTGELFF.

This clone was seen a handful of times. The V and J genes are TRBV27 and TRBJ1-2; 8 nucleotides agree with TRBD1. Germline V gene data show CDR1 as MNHEY and CDR2 as SMNVEV (reference sequence). This CDR3 is 16 amino acids long. Trimming took 6 bases from V and 4 from J; bases not matched to a gene: 13. The CDR3 here is CASSLGATGAGYGYTF. CDR3 nucleotide sequence: TGTGCCAGCAGCTTAGGGGCGACAGGGGCGGGCTATGGCTACACCTTC.

The V and J genes are TRBV7-2 and TRBJ1-6; D not certain. With 3 bases removed from V and 5 bases from J, the gap between germline ends came to 5 bases. CDR3 size: 13 residues. From germline, CDR1 is SGHTA and CDR2 FQGNSA. The CDR3 region has the DNA TGTGCCAGCAGCTTCCTTAATAATTCACCCCTCCACTTT. Encoded protein: CASSFLNNSPLHF.

This clone has just one count. The chain has TRBV5-6 and TRBJ1-3; a possible D gene is TRBD1 (5 bases). This CDR3 region has 14 residues. V dropped 0 bases and J dropped 2 bases, with 6 bases sitting between them. Germline V gene sequence: CDR1 SGHDT, CDR2 YYEEEE. Written as DNA, the CDR3 is TGTGCCAGCAGCTTGGCAGGGCCTGGAAACACCATATATTTT. Translation: CASSLAGPGNTIYF.

This chain uses TRBV6-5 with TRBJ1-4; D uncertain. V shed 4 bases and J shed 7 bases, with 13 bases lying between them. CDR1 and CDR2 (germline): MNHEY, SVGAGI. The CDR3 is 14 amino acids. This chain's CDR3 is CASSLGGRSEKLFF. The CDR3 region has the DNA TGTGCCAGCAGTTTAGGTGGAAGGAGTGAAAAACTGTTTTTT.

The chain combines TRBV27 with TRBJ1-1, with D possibly TRBD1 on 6 matching bases. Germline loops: CDR1 MNHEY, CDR2 SMNVEV (reference sequence). CDR3 length: 17 residues. Trimming took 1 base from V and 0 from J, leaving 15 bases between them. In DNA form, the CDR3 reads TGTGCCAGCAGTTTATTGTCGGACAGTACCATGAACACTGAAGCTTTCTTT. Translating it yields CASSLLSDSTMNTEAFF.

The V and J genes are TRBV7-9 and TRBJ1-2; perhaps TRBD1 as D (6 bases). The CDR3 is 16 amino acids. Germline CDR1 and CDR2: SEHNR and FQNEAQ (reference sequence). Trimming removed 4 bases at V and 3 bases at J, with 18 bases between. CDR3 DNA sequence: TGTGCCAGCAGCTACTCGACCGGGACAACGGACTATGGCTACACCTTC. This translates into CASSYSTGTTDYGYTF.

V usage is TRBV7-6 and J usage is TRBJ1-3, with D perhaps matching TRBD1 (6 bases). Trimming cost V 1 base and J 4 bases, with 11 bases left between them. The CDR3 runs 15 residues. Germline CDR1 and CDR2: SGHVS and FNYEAQ. In DNA form, the CDR3 reads TGTGCCAGCAGCTTAGTCCCCGGACAGGGAAACACCATATATTTT. This sequence encodes CASSLVPGQGNTIYF.

The chain uses TRBV21-1 and TRBJ2-5; TRBD2 is taken as the D call from the table, unchecked against the DNA. TRBV21-1 is a recognized pseudogene. The CDR3 covers 16 residues. In DNA form, the CDR3 reads TGTGCCAGCAGCGACCCGGGGGGAACAGCCCAAGAGACCCAGTACTTC. Translation gives CASSDPGGTAQETQYF.

The chain employs TRBV19 and TRBJ2-1, with 9 bases aligning to TRBD2. The junction had 9 bases not matched to a gene; V was cut back by 7 bases and J by 8 bases. The CDR3 sequence is 14 residues long. The germline CDR1 and CDR2 sequences are LNHDA and SQIVND (reference sequence). This CDR3 reads CASNPGLAWDEQFF. DNA of the CDR3: TGTGCCAGTAACCCGGGACTAGCCTGGGATGAGCAGTTCTTC. The entire variable domain, with the rest obtained from reference TRBV19 and TRBJ2-1, is as follows: DGGITQSPKYLFRKEGQNVTLSCEQNLNHDAMYWYRQDPGQGLRLIYYSQIVNDFQKGDIAEGYSVSREKKESFPLTVTSAQKNPTAFYLCASNPGLAWDEQFFGPGTRLTVL.

The chain uses TRBV5-1 and TRBJ1-2; D remains ambiguous. Germline V gives CDR1 SGHRS, CDR2 YFSETQ. V dropped 3 bases and J dropped 2 bases, with 26 bases sitting between them. This CDR3 has 19 residues. CDR3 sequence: CASSSANSTIGHLNYGYTF. The DNA of the CDR3 is TGCGCCAGCAGCTCGGCAAATTCGACTATTGGCCACTTAAACTATGGCTACACCTTC.

The rearrangement uses TRBV6-6 and TRBJ1-1, with D hard to call. V was clipped by 7 bases and J by 9 bases, with 21 bases between them. The germline V gene has CDR1 MNHNY and CDR2 SVGAGI (reference sequence). The CDR3 sequence is 14 residues long. Written as DNA, the CDR3 is TGTGCCAGCATGACCCTCTCGTTCAGAGACAAAGCTTTCTTT. This translates into CASMTLSFRDKAFF.

The CDR3 bases are TGTGCCAGCAGCTTACAGGGGGTCCGCACTGAAGCTTTCTTT. Translating it yields CASSLQGVRTEAFF. This chain joins TRBV5-6 and TRBJ1-1; 8 nucleotides line up with TRBD1. The CDR3 consists of 14 residues. Germline V gene lookup returns CDR1 SGHDT and CDR2 YYEEEE. The junction had 4 bases not matched to a gene; V was cut back by 2 bases and J by 4 bases.

J is TRBJ2-7 and V is TRBV18, with TRBD1 as a possible D gene (5 bases). V was shortened by 3 bases and J by 0 bases, with 9 bases between the two germline ends. Germline V lookup: CDR1 KGHSH, CDR2 LQKENI. The CDR3 length is 14 residues. CDR3: CASSPGRSSYEQYF. CDR3 DNA sequence: TGTGCCAGCTCACCGGGGCGAAGCTCCTACGAGCAGTACTTC.

The chain is built from TRBV5-1 and TRBJ2-2, with a tentative D call TRBD1 (6 bases). Trimming removed 7 bases from V and 0 bases from J, with 10 bases in between. This CDR3 region has 14 residues. The germline gives CDR1 SGHRS, CDR2 YFSETQ. The CDR3 bases are TGCGCCAGCCGGACAGCCCCGAACACCGGGGAGCTGTTTTTT. Translated, it gives CASRTAPNTGELFF.

The V gene is TRBV27, the J gene TRBJ2-7; TRBD1 matches 8 bases. CDR3 length: 13 residues. Germline V gene data show CDR1 as MNHEY and CDR2 as SMNVEV (reference sequence). Losses at the gene ends were 5 bases for V and 1 base for J; bases not matched to a gene: 1. The CDR3 nucleotides read TGTGCCAGCAGTGACAGGGGATCCTACGAGCAGTACTTC. It yields the protein CASSDRGSYEQYF.

This clone was seen more than once but under ten times. This sequence joins TRBV5-1 and TRBJ2-5; TRBD2 matches at 9 bases. Germline loops: CDR1 SGHRS, CDR2 YFSETQ. Trimming cost V 4 bases and J 1 base; bases outside gene matches: 8. This CDR3 has 16 residues. This CDR3 is CASSLLAGDTQETQYF. Here the CDR3 DNA reads TGCGCCAGCAGCCTGTTAGCGGGGGATACCCAAGAGACCCAGTACTTC. The complete variable domain, with remaining parts taken from reference TRBV5-1 and TRBJ2-5, reads KAGVTQTPRYLIKTRGQQVTLSCSPISGHRSVSWYQQTPGQGLQFLFEYFSETQRNKGNFPGRFSGRQFSNSRSEMNVSTLELGDSALYLCASSLLAGDTQETQYFGPGTRLLVL.

The chain recombines TRBV27 with TRBJ2-7; TRBD1 matches 8 bases. The CDR3 covers 14 residues. Germline lookup yields CDR1 MNHEY and CDR2 SMNVEV (reference sequence). With V trimmed by 5 bases and J by 2 bases, 5 bases remained unmatched. The CDR3: CASSAGTGAYEQYF. CDR3 coding DNA: TGTGCCAGCAGTGCCGGGACAGGAGCCTACGAGCAGTACTTC.

V is TRBV5-1 and J is TRBJ1-6; possibly TRBD1 for D (5 bases). Trimming removed 0 bases at V and 8 bases at J, with 12 bases between. CDR3 length: 15 amino acids. CDR1 is SGHRS, CDR2 YFSETQ, per germline. The CDR3 nucleotides are TGCGCCAGCAGCTTGGGGCAGGGTTGGGATTCACCCCTCCACTTT. Translating it yields CASSLGQGWDSPLHF.

The gene calls are TRBV18 and TRBJ2-6; D perhaps matches TRBD1 (6 bases). The germline V gene has CDR1 KGHSH and CDR2 LQKENI. This CDR3 region has 17 residues. Trimming took off 6 bases at V and 0 bases at J, with 15 bases between the two ends. This CDR3 is CASSLRQVRSGANVLTF. CDR3 nucleotide sequence: TGTGCCAGCTCGCTACGACAGGTCCGCTCTGGGGCCAACGTCCTGACTTTC.

Note on this clone: Relative to the germline gene, one junction end is altered; a read error may explain this. V usage is TRBV7-7 and J usage is TRBJ2-2; 11 bases are shared with TRBD1. Germline CDR1 and CDR2: SSHAT and FNYEAQ (reference sequence). CDR3 length equals 14 residues. The chain's CDR3 is CASSPDRGRGELFF. The CDR3 DNA reads TGTGCTAGCAGCCCGGACAGGGGGCGCGGGGAGCTGTTTTTT.

The chain joins TRBV7-6 to TRBJ2-1, with 7 bases aligning to TRBD2. This CDR3 is 17 amino acids long. V lost 1 base to trimming and J lost 0 bases; unmatched junction nucleotides: 6. Germline V gene data show CDR1 as SGHVS and CDR2 as FNYEAQ. CDR3 region: CASSLGVPGGSYNEQFF. The CDR3 region has the DNA TGTGCCAGCAGCTTAGGTGTGCCGGGAGGCTCCTACAATGAGCAGTTCTTC.

The chain couples TRBV4-3 to TRBJ1-2, with no clear D. CDR1 is LGHNA and CDR2 is YSLEER in the germline V gene. Trimming removed 0 bases from V and 4 bases from J, with 12 bases in between. The CDR3 sequence is 15 residues long. The CDR3 is CASSQDLKGGYGYTF. The CDR3 DNA is TGCGCCAGCAGCCAAGATTTAAAGGGAGGCTATGGCTACACCTTC.